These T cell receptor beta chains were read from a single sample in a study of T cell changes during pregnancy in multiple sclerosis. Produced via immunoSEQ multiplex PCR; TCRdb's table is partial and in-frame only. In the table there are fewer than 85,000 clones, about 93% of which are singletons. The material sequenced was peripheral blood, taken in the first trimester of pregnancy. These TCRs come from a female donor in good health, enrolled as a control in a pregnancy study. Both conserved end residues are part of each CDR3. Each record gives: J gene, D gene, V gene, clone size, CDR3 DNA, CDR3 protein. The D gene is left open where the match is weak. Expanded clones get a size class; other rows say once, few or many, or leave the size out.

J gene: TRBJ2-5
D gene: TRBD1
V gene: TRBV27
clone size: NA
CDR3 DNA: TGTGCCAGCAGTTTAGACACAGGGGGCCAAGAGACCCAGTACTTC
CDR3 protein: CASSLDTGGQETQYF

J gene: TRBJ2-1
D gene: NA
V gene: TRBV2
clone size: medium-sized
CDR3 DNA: TGTGCCAGCGGGGGGTCTGAGCAGTTCTTC
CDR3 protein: CASGGSEQFF

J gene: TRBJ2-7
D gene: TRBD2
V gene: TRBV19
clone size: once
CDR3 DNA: TGTGCCTCAAGCGGGGGAGGATCCTCCTACGAGCAGTACTTC
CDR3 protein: CASSGGGSSYEQYF

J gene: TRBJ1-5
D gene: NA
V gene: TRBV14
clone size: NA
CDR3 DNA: TGTGCCAGCAGCCAAGATATATGGAACAGGGTGGACCCCCAGCATTTT
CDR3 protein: CASSQDIWNRVDPQHF

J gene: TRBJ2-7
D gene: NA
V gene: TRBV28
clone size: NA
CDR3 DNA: TGTGCCAGCAGCCAACCATTGGTAGGGAGTATAGGCGAGCAGTACTTC
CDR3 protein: CASSQPLVGSIGEQYF

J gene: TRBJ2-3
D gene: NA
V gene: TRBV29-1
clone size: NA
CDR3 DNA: TGCAGCGTTGAAGGTGGGAAGCGGGCCACAGATACGCAGTATTTT
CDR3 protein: CSVEGGKRATDTQYF

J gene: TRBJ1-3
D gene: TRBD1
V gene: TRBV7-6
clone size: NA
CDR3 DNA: TGTGCCAGCAGCTTAGCGGCCACAGGGGGCTCTGGAAACACCATATATTTT
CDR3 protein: CASSLAATGGSGNTIYF

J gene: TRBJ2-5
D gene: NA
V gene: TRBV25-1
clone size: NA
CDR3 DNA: TGTGCCAGCAGCCTGGGGGGAAGGGAGACCCAGTACTTC
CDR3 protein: CASSLGGRETQYF

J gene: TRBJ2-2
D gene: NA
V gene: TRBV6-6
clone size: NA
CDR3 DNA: TGTGCCAGCAGTTACAGGGGCACCGGGGAGCTGTTTTTT
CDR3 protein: CASSYRGTGELFF

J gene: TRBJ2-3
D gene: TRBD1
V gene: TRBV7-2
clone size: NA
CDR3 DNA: TGTGCCAGCAGCTTAAGGGGGCCGACAGGAGATACGCAGTATTTT
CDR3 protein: CASSLRGPTGDTQYF

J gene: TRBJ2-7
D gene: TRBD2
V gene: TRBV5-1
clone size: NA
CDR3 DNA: TGCGCCAGCAGCTCCGCTAGCGGGAGGGCCTACGAGCAGTACTTC
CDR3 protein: CASSSASGRAYEQYF

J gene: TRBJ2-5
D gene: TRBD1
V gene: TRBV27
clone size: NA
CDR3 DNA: TGTGCCAGCAGGACTATACAGGGGTCGGAGACCCAGTACTTC
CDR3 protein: CASRTIQGSETQYF

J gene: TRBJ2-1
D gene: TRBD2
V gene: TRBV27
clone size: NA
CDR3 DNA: TGTGCCAGCAGTTTATGGGCTAGCGGAGCGGATGAGCAGTTCTTC
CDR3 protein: CASSLWASGADEQFF

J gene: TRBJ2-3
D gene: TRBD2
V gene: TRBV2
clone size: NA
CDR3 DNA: TGTGCCAGCCAACTAGCGGGAGGGGCAGATACGCAGTATTTT
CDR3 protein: CASQLAGGADTQYF

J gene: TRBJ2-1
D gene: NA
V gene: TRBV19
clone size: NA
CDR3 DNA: TGTGCCAGTAGTTGGCAAGGGGCAACCTACAATGAGCAGTTCTTC
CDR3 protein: CASSWQGATYNEQFF

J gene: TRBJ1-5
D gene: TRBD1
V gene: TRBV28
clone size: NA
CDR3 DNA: TGTGCCAGCAGCCAGGGGGCGCCGAGTAAGAGCAATCAGCCCCAGCATTTT
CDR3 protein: CASSQGAPSKSNQPQHF

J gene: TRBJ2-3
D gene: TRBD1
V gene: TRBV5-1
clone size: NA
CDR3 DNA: TGCGCCAGCAGACGGGACAGGGGCCCAGATACGCAGTATTTT
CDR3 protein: CASRRDRGPDTQYF

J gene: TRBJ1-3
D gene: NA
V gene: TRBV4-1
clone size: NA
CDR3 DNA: TGCGCCAGCAGCCAAGTTGGAGGGCCTGGAAACACCATATATTTT
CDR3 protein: CASSQVGGPGNTIYF

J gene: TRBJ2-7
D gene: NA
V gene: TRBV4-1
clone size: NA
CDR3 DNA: TGCGCCAGCAGCCTTTTGGGCCAAGGCGAGCAGTACTTC
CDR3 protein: CASSLLGQGEQYF

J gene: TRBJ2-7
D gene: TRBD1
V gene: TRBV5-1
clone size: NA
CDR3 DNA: TGCGCCAGCAGCTTCGGACAGGGCGGTTACGAGCAGTACTTC
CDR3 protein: CASSFGQGGYEQYF

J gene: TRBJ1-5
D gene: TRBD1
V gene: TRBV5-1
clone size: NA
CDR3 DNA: TGCGCCAGCAGCCTCGGACAGGCCGGAGGCAATCAGCCCCAGCATTTT
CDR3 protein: CASSLGQAGGNQPQHF

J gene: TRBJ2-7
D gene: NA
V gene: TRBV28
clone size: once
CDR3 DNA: TGTGCCAGCAGTGAGATAGCTGGCGAGCAGTACTTC
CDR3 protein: CASSEIAGEQYF

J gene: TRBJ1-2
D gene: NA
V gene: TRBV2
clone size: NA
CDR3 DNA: TGTGCCACCAAAGGTGGCAGGAACTATGGCTACACCTTC
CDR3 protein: CATKGGRNYGYTF

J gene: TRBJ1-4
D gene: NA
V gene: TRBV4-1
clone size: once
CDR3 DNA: TGCGCCAGCAGCCAAGCGCCAACGGGTGAAAAACTGTTTTTT
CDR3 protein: CASSQAPTGEKLFF

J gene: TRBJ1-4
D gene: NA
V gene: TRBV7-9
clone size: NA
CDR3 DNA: TGTGCCAGCAGCTTAGCTTTCCGGGGGTGGCACGAGGAAAAACTGTTTTTT
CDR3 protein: CASSLAFRGWHEEKLFF

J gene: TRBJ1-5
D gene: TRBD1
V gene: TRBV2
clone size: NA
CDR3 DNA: TGTGCCAGCAGGGGGGACAGGGTAGGAAATCAGCCCCAGCATTTT
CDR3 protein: CASRGDRVGNQPQHF

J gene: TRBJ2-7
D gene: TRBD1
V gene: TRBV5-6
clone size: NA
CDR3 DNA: TGTGCCAGCAGCCCCCGTGGACAGGACCCCTACGAGCAGTACTTC
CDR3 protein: CASSPRGQDPYEQYF

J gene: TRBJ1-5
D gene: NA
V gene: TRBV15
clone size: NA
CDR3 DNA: TGTGCCACCAGCAGAGAGAGGGCGGGGGGTCAGCCCCAGCATTTT
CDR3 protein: CATSRERAGGQPQHF

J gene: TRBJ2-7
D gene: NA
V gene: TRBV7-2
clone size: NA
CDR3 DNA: TGTGCCAGCAGCTTAGGAGCGCCAACCTACGAGCAGTACTTC
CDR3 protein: CASSLGAPTYEQYF

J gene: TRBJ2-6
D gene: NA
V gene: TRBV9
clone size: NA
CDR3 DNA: TGTGCCAGCAGCGTAGATGGGGGCGCATTGATTGGGGCCAACGTCCTGACTTTC
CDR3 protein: CASSVDGGALIGANVLTF

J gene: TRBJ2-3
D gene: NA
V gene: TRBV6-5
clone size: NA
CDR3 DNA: TGTGCCGTAAGGGGGGGCGCGAGTGATACGCAGTATTTT
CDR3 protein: CAVRGGASDTQYF

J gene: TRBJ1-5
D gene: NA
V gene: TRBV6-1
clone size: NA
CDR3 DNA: TGTGCCAGCAGTGAAGGCCCAGTTAGCAATCAGCCCCAGCATTTT
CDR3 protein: CASSEGPVSNQPQHF

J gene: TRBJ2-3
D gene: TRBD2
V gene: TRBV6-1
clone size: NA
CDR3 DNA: TGTGCCAGCAGTGAAAGGCGGACTAGCGGGATTACAGATACGCAGTATTTT
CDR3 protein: CASSERRTSGITDTQYF

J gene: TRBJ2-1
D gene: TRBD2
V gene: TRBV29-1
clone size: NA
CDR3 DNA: TGCAGCGCCCTGGACTTGCGGGAGGGTTCCTACAATGAGCAGTTCTTC
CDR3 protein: CSALDLREGSYNEQFF

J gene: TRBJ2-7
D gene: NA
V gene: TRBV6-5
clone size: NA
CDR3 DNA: TGTGCCAGCAGTTACGGAGAGGGTAGAGAGCAGTACTTC
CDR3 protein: CASSYGEGREQYF

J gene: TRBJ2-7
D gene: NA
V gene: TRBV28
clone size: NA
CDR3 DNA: TGTGCCAGCAGCGGGAGCTACGAGCAGTACTTC
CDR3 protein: CASSGSYEQYF

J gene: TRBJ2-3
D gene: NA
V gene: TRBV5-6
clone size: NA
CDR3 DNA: TGTGCCAGCAGTACCCCCAGGGGTGGAGATACGCAGTATTTT
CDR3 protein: CASSTPRGGDTQYF

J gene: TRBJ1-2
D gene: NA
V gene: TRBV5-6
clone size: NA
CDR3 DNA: TGTGCCAGCAGCTTGGGGGGGGGCGACAGACTAGGCTACACCTTC
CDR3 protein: CASSLGGGDRLGYTF

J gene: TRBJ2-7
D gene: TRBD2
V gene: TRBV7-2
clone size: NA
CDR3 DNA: TGTGCCAGCAGCCTCCGGGGGGGGCTCGAGCAGTACTTC
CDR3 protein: CASSLRGGLEQYF

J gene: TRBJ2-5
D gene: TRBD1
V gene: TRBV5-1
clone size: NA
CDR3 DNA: TGCGCCAGCAGCTTGGAGGCAGGGGGTGGGGAGACCCAGTACTTC
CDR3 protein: CASSLEAGGGETQYF

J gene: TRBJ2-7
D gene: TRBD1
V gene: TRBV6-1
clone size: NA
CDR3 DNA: TGTGCCAGCAGTGTACTTTCCGGGACAGGGACCTCCTACGAGCAGTACTTC
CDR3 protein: CASSVLSGTGTSYEQYF

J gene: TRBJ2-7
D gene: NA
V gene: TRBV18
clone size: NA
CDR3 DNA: TGTGCCAGCTCACCACCGGGTTCCATTCGGGGCGAGCAGTACTTC
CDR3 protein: CASSPPGSIRGEQYF

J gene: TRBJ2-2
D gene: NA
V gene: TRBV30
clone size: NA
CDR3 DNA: TGTGTTTCCTCCCCCGCGAACACCGGGGAGCTGTTTTTT
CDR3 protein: CVSSPANTGELFF

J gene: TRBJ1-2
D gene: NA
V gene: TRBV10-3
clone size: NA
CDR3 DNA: TGTGCCATCAGTGCGGGACACGGGTATGGCTACACCTTC
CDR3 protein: CAISAGHGYGYTF

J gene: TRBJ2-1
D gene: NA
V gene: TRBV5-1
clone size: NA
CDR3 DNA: TGCGCCAGCAGCTACGACACCTACAATGAGCAGTTCTTC
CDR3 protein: CASSYDTYNEQFF

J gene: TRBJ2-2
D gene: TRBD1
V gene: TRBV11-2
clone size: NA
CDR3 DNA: TGTGCCAGCAGCTTAGATGAAGGGGGCCCCACCGGGGAGCTGTTTTTT
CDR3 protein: CASSLDEGGPTGELFF

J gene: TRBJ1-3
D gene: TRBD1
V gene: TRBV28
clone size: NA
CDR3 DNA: TGTGCCAGCAGCCGCGGGACAGGCTCTGGAAACACCATATATTTT
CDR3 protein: CASSRGTGSGNTIYF

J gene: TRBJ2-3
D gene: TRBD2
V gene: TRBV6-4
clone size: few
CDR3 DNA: TGTGCCAGCAGTGACTCAGCGGGGGCGACAGATACGCAGTATTTT
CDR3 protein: CASSDSAGATDTQYF

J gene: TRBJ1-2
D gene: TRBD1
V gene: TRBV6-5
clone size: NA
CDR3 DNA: TGTGCCAGCAGATCGACAGGGCCTTTCTTATATGGCTACACCTTC
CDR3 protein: CASRSTGPFLYGYTF

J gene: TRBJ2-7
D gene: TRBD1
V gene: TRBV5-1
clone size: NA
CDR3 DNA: TGCGCCAGCAGCCCAGGGACAGCAGAAGCCTACGAGCAGTACTTC
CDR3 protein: CASSPGTAEAYEQYF

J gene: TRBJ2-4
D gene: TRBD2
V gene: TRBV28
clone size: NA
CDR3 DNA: TGTGCCACCCAACGAACTAGCGGGAGAGATCAGTACTTC
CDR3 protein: CATQRTSGRDQYF

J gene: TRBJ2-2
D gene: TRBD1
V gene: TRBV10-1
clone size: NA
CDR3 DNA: TGCGCCAGCAGACCATCTCGCCAGGGGGCACGGACCGGGGAGCTGTTTTTT
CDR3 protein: CASRPSRQGARTGELFF